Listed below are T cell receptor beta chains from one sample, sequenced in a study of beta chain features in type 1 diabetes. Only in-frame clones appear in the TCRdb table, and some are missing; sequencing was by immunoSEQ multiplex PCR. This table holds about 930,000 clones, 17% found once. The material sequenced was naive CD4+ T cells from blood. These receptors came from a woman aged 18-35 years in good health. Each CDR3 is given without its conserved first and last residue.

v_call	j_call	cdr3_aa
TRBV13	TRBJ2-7	ASTLRVTGYEQY
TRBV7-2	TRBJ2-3	ASSLFSGRASDTQY
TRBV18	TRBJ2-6	ASSLGTAGANVLT
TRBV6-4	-	ASSLTSCHEQY
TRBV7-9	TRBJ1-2	ASSLGRREGLTDYGYT
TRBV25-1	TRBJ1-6	ASSDFGSDSPLH
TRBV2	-	AQRAAVTFYEQY
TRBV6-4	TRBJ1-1	ATLKGPRGNTEAF
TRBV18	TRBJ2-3	ASSPRRLAGGDTQY
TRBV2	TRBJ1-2	ASSERRQVGGGYT
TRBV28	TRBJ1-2	ASSLVGGYGYT
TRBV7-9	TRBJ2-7	ASSLSGSVREQY
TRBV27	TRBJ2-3	ASSSRTSGGTDTQY
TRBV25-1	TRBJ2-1	ASSSLALSSYNEQF
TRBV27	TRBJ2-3	ASSFISADTQY